A single sample gave rise to the 24 T cell receptor beta chains below, sequenced in a study of shared clonotypes between healthy human individuals. Some clones are missing from TCRdb's copy, which holds only in-frame ones; the method was immunoSEQ multiplex PCR. The sample consists of a few hundred thousand clones, 73% of them appearing once. What was sequenced was memory CD4+ T cells sorted from blood. Indicated subset: CD45RA-negative fraction. The source of these receptors is a young man in good health.

This clone showed up just once. The V and J genes are TRBV7-9 and TRBJ2-1, with D possibly matching TRBD2 (5 bases). The CDR3 is made up of 12 amino acids. Germline CDR1 is SEHNR and CDR2 is FQNEAQ (reference sequence). The V gene lost 3 bases and the J gene lost 6 bases, with 6 bases spanning the gap. DNA of the CDR3: TGTGCCAGCAGCTTCCGGGGCAATGAGCAGTTCTTC. Protein: CASSFRGNEQFF. The variable domain in full, completed from reference TRBV7-9 and TRBJ2-1, reads DTGVSQNPRHKITKRGQNVTFRCDPISEHNRLYWYRQTLGQGPEFLTYFQNEAQLEKSRLLSDRFSAERPKGSFSTLEIQRTEQGDSAMYLCASSFRGNEQFFGPGTRLTVL.

This clone was seen a handful of times. V is TRBV29-1 and J is TRBJ2-3; D is uncertain. V dropped 6 bases and J dropped 6 bases, with 16 bases sitting between them. The CDR3 sequence is 13 residues long. Germline CDR1 reads SQVTM; CDR2 reads ANQGSEA. This chain's CDR3 is CSVGTDEIDTQYF. The CDR3 bases are TGCAGCGTAGGAACTGACGAGATTGATACGCAGTATTTT.

This clone was recorded many times. V is TRBV5-4 and J is TRBJ2-3; possible D gene TRBD2, 6 bases. Germline assignment: CDR1 SGHNT and CDR2 YYREEE (reference sequence). The CDR3 is 15 amino acids. The V gene lost 2 bases and the J gene lost 0 bases, with 10 bases spanning the gap. The CDR3 sequence is CASSFGAGSTDTQYF. CDR3 sequence (DNA): TGTGCCAGCAGCTTTGGGGCGGGAAGCACAGATACGCAGTATTTT.

The rearrangement uses TRBV7-9 and TRBJ1-1, with a tentative D call TRBD1 (5 bases). The germline V gene encodes CDR1 SEHNR and CDR2 FQNEAQ (reference sequence). Trimming took 6 bases from V and 4 from J, leaving 15 bases between them. This CDR3 spans 14 amino acids. CDR3 nucleotides: TGTGCCAGCAGAGGGTCAGGGAGGGGCACTGAAGCTTTCTTT. Amino acids: CASRGSGRGTEAFF.

The chain uses TRBV5-6 and TRBJ2-2; D gene ambiguous. Germline V gives CDR1 SGHDT, CDR2 YYEEEE. The ends were cut back, 1 base at V and 4 bases at J, with 17 bases in the middle. CDR3 length: 17 residues. CDR3 loop: CASSLYVTSDGTGELFF. CDR3 sequence (DNA): TGTGCCAGCAGCTTGTATGTTACAAGCGACGGCACCGGGGAGCTGTTTTTT. Filled out from reference TRBV5-6 and TRBJ2-2, the complete variable domain reads DAGVTQSPTHLIKTRGQQVTLRCSPKSGHDTVSWYQQALGQGPQFIFQYYEEEERQRGNFPDRFSGHQFPNYSSELNVNALLLGDSALYLCASSLYVTSDGTGELFFGEGSRLTVL.

The J gene is TRBJ2-1, the V gene TRBV18; D possibly corresponds to TRBD2 (6 bases). This CDR3 region has 15 residues. In germline, CDR1 is KGHSH, CDR2 LQKENI. Deletions cut 5 bases from V and 6 bases from J, with 17 bases between. The CDR3 loop reads CASSTTGTSLNEQFF. CDR3 bases: TGTGCCAGCTCAACTACCGGGACTTCCCTCAATGAGCAGTTCTTC.

On this clone itself: A read error likely explains this, since a far larger clone differs by one base. The same CDR3 is also encoded by other DNA sequences in this sample. The chain combines TRBV5-6 with TRBJ2-7; 15 nucleotides align to TRBD2. The CDR3 contains 14 residues. After removal of 3 bases from V and 10 bases from J, the junction contained 5 bases not matched to a gene. Germline assignment: CDR1 SGHDT and CDR2 YYEEEE. In DNA form, the CDR3 reads TGTGCCAGCAGCTGGGGACTAGCGGGAGGCGAACAGTACTTC. It encodes CASSWGLAGGEQYF.

The chain uses TRBV5-1 and TRBJ2-5; D may match TRBD1 or TRBD2 (5 bases each). Germline-derived CDR1 and CDR2 are SGHRS and YFSETQ. The CDR3 runs 14 residues. Trimming shortened V by 5 bases and J by 3 bases, and 14 bases separated the two germline ends. CDR3 nucleotide sequence: TGCGCCAGCAGGGGGGATTCCCAAAAAGAGACCCAGTACTTC. Translating it yields CASRGDSQKETQYF. The whole variable domain, remainder taken from reference TRBV5-1 and TRBJ2-5, is KAGVTQTPRYLIKTRGQQVTLSCSPISGHRSVSWYQQTPGQGLQFLFEYFSETQRNKGNFPGRFSGRQFSNSRSEMNVSTLELGDSALYLCASRGDSQKETQYFGPGTRLLVL.

This clone was seen once. CDR3 amino acids: CASSLDPSGPDYNEQFF. The CDR3 coding sequence is TGTGCCAGCAGCTTGGACCCTTCCGGACCCGACTACAATGAGCAGTTCTTC. This chain joins TRBV5-4 and TRBJ2-1, with D unclear. Germline values: CDR1 SGHNT, CDR2 YYREEE (reference sequence). The V end was cut by 0 bases, the J end by 3 bases, with 16 bases between. This CDR3 contains 17 residues.

The gene calls are TRBV5-6 and TRBJ2-5, with 8 bases lining up with TRBD1. V lost 3 bases and J lost 5; bases outside the gene matches: 9. This CDR3 region has 15 residues. The V gene's germline CDR1 is SGHDT and CDR2 YYEEEE. In DNA form, the CDR3 reads TGTGCCAGCAGCTACGGGACAGGCCTGGGGGAGACCCAGTACTTC. As protein: CASSYGTGLGETQYF.

V is TRBV5-6 and J is TRBJ2-3, with D perhaps assigned TRBD1 or TRBD2 (5 bases each). The V gene's germline CDR1 is SGHDT and CDR2 YYEEEE. The V end was cut by 5 bases, the J end by 10 bases, with 14 bases between. The CDR3 is 12 residues long. The CDR3 loop reads CASSRDERAQYF. The CDR3 DNA follows: TGTGCCAGCAGTCGGGACGAAAGGGCGCAGTATTTT.

The chain is built from TRBV5-1 and TRBJ2-7, with 9 bases that match TRBD1. The CDR3 length is 13 residues. J gave up 6 bases and V 4 bases, and 5 bases lay outside the gene matches. Germline V gene data show CDR1 as SGHRS and CDR2 as YFSETQ. CDR3 residues: CASSTGQGGEQYF. CDR3 DNA sequence: TGCGCCAGCAGCACGGGACAGGGAGGCGAGCAGTACTTC.

The chain has TRBV28 and TRBJ2-5; perhaps TRBD1 as D (7 bases). This CDR3 comprises 18 residues. Trimming stripped 5 bases from V and 5 bases from J, with 27 bases between. The germline CDR1 and CDR2 sequences are MDHEN and SYDVKM. The DNA for the CDR3 is TGTGCCAGCAGTCGATTGGCGCTTCGACAGGGACTCAGGGAGACCCAGTACTTC. It translates to CASSRLALRQGLRETQYF.

The chain couples TRBV6-5 to TRBJ1-2; the match to TRBD1 covers 7 bases. The junction had 8 bases not matched to a gene; V was cut back by 6 bases and J by 4 bases. The CDR3 has 14 residues. The germline V gene has CDR1 MNHEY and CDR2 SVGAGI. CDR3 protein: CASRDDDRAYGYTF. CDR3 nucleotides: TGTGCCAGCAGGGATGATGACAGGGCCTATGGCTACACCTTC.

CDR3 amino acids: CASTSGWASQYEQYF. The CDR3 DNA sequence: TGTGCCAGCACCTCCGGCTGGGCTTCCCAGTACGAGCAGTACTTC. V gene TRBV6-6 combines with J gene TRBJ2-7, with D uncertain. This CDR3 has 15 amino acids. V was cut by 7 bases and J by 4 bases, with 20 bases left in between. Per the germline V gene, CDR1 is MNHNY and CDR2 is SVGAGI (reference sequence).

Only a few counts were recorded for this clone. The chain combines TRBV5-1 with TRBJ2-3; D gene uncertain. The CDR3 extends over 16 amino acids. The germline V gene encodes CDR1 SGHRS and CDR2 YFSETQ. Deletions cut 4 bases from V and 0 bases from J, with 15 bases between. CDR3 nucleotide sequence: TGCGCCAGCAGCCCGACTCTGACGGGTAGCACAGATACGCAGTATTTT. Translated, it gives CASSPTLTGSTDTQYF.

The CDR3, as DNA: TGCAGCGCGACGTTATTTCACCCGGGACAGGCGACCCAAGAGACCCAGTACTTC. Translating it yields CSATLFHPGQATQETQYF. The rearrangement joins TRBV29-1 to TRBJ2-5; TRBD1 aligns across 8 bases. CDR3 size: 18 residues. CDR1 and CDR2 from the germline V gene are SQVTM and ANQGSEA. The junction had 20 bases not matched to a gene; V was cut back by 7 bases and J by 1 base.

This clone was seen just once. The V call is TRBV7-9, the J call TRBJ2-5; D may be TRBD2 (6 bases). The CDR3 is 16 amino acids. V shed 8 bases and J shed 4 bases, with 23 bases lying between them. CDR1 is SEHNR and CDR2 is FQNEAQ in the germline V gene (reference sequence). The CDR3 nucleotides are TGTGCCAGCGCCCGGGGGAGCAACCAAAGCCCAGAGACCCAGTACTTC. Its protein product is CASARGSNQSPETQYF.

V gene TRBV7-2 combines with J gene TRBJ2-1, with TRBD2 matching 10 bases. Trimming removed 1 base from V and 4 bases from J; junction bases left unmatched: 10. This CDR3 comprises 18 residues. Per germline, CDR1 SGHTA and CDR2 FQGNSA. CDR3 loop: CASSLVPSGRNRYNEQFF. For the CDR3, the DNA is TGTGCCAGCAGCTTAGTCCCTAGCGGGAGAAACAGATACAATGAGCAGTTCTTC.

The CDR3 loop is CASSFQNTGELFF. CDR3 coding DNA: TGTGCCAGCAGCTTCCAAAACACCGGGGAGCTGTTTTTT. V and J are TRBV5-4 and TRBJ2-2; D uncertain. This CDR3 spans 13 amino acids. Trimming took off 2 bases at V and 2 bases at J, with 4 bases between the two ends. Germline V gives CDR1 SGHNT, CDR2 YYREEE (reference sequence).

The J gene is TRBJ2-3, the V gene TRBV27; D gene ambiguous. This CDR3 has 12 residues. Germline CDR1 MNHEY, CDR2 SMNVEV (reference sequence). Trimming removed 3 bases at V and 4 bases at J, with 5 bases between. CDR3 bases: TGTGCCAGCAGTTTTATATCAGATACGCAGTATTTT. Translating gives CASSFISDTQYF.

The chain carries TRBV2 and TRBJ2-7; D is perhaps TRBD1 (6 bases). Trimming left V 4 bases short and J 2 bases short, with 18 bases between. The CDR3 contains 16 residues. CDR1 is SNHLY, CDR2 FYNNEI, per germline. Here the CDR3 reads CASSGGLTFSPYEQYF. CDR3 nucleotides: TGTGCCAGCAGTGGGGGGCTCACGTTTAGTCCCTACGAGCAGTACTTC. Full variable domain (missing parts from reference TRBV2 and TRBJ2-7): EPEVTQTPSHQVTQMGQEVILRCVPISNHLYFYWYRQILGQKVEFLVSFYNNEISEKSEIFDDQFSVERPDGSNFTLKIRSTKLEDSAMYFCASSGGLTFSPYEQYFGPGTRLTVT.

CDR3 coding DNA: TGTGCCAGCAGTTCCCAGCCCTCTGGGGCCAACGTCCTGACTTTC. Its translation is CASSSQPSGANVLTF. The rearrangement joins TRBV27 to TRBJ2-6; no definite D call. Trimming left V 4 bases short and J 0 bases short, with 7 bases between. Per the germline V gene, CDR1 is MNHEY and CDR2 is SMNVEV (reference sequence). This CDR3 is built from 15 residues.

This clone was seen a handful of times. This sequence joins TRBV4-1 and TRBJ1-1; tentative D call: TRBD1 (5 bases). The CDR3 sequence is 15 residues long. The germline V and J ends were trimmed by 0 bases and 2 bases, with 10 bases remaining between them. CDR1 MGHRA and CDR2 YSYEKL come from the germline V gene. This CDR3 reads CASSQEGLPNTEAFF. The CDR3 DNA follows: TGCGCCAGCAGCCAAGAGGGACTTCCCAACACTGAAGCTTTCTTT.